The 12 T cell receptor beta chains below all came from one sample that was sequenced in a study of cytomegalovirus exposure and HLA in healthy donors. The PCR used 60 Vbeta and 13 Jbeta primers. Some clones are missing from TCRdb's copy, which holds only in-frame ones; the method was immunoSEQ multiplex PCR. Of around 100,000 clones listed, roughly 71% are singletons. Input material: PBMCs. These receptors originate from a man in his forties in good health and CMV-seropositive.

The J gene is TRBJ1-1, the V gene TRBV29-1; tentatively, D is TRBD1 (5 bases). The CDR3 totals 13 residues. Deletions cut 4 bases from V and 6 bases from J, with 15 bases between. Germline V CDR1 and CDR2: SQVTM, ANQGSEA. The CDR3 here is CSVVTGGSSEAFF. The CDR3 DNA reads as TGCAGCGTTGTAACCGGGGGTTCCTCTGAAGCTTTCTTT.

V usage is TRBV19 and J usage is TRBJ2-2, with D maybe TRBD2 (6 bases). The CDR3 has 13 amino acids. With 6 bases removed from V and 1 base from J, the gap between germline ends came to 6 bases. Germline lookup yields CDR1 LNHDA and CDR2 SQIVND (reference sequence). For the CDR3, the DNA is TGTGCCAGTAGCGGGGGGAACACCGGGGAGCTGTTTTTT. Protein: CASSGGNTGELFF.

The rearrangement uses TRBV10-2 and TRBJ1-2; D unresolved. The CDR3 length is 16 residues. The germline CDR1 and CDR2 sequences are WSHSY and SAAADI. Trimming shortened V by 0 bases and J by 5 bases, and 16 bases separated the two germline ends. The CDR3 DNA reads TGCGCCAGCAGTGAGTCTCCTGCAGTAGAGACTTATGGCTACACCTTC. This encodes CASSESPAVETYGYTF.

This rearrangement joins TRBV7-2 to TRBJ2-7, with TRBD2 identical over 16 bases. Trimming at V came to 6 bases and at J to 2 bases, leaving 7 bases not matched to a gene. The CDR3 length is 17 residues. Germline V gives CDR1 SGHTA, CDR2 FQGNSA. The CDR3 region is CASRPGLAGGSTYEQYF. In DNA form, the CDR3 reads TGTGCCAGCAGGCCGGGACTAGCGGGAGGGAGTACCTACGAGCAGTACTTC.

The chain is built from TRBV6-1 and TRBJ1-2; 10 bases align to TRBD1. This CDR3 has 14 residues. The germline gives CDR1 MNHNS, CDR2 SASEGT. The ends lost 0 bases at V and 12 bases at J; junction bases unmatched: 7. The CDR3 is CASSEAGDRGIDTF. CDR3 nucleotide sequence: TGTGCCAGCAGTGAAGCTGGGGACAGGGGAATCGACACCTTC.

DNA of the CDR3: TGCGCCAGCAGCTCGACAGGGGGCCGGGAGACCCAGTACTTC. It translates to CASSSTGGRETQYF. The rearrangement uses TRBV5-1 and TRBJ2-5; 10 nucleotides match TRBD1. CDR1 and CDR2 from the germline V gene are SGHRS and YFSETQ. V was clipped by 3 bases and J by 5 bases; unmatched bases: 4. CDR3 length: 14 amino acids.

The sample holds a few counts of this clone. The CDR3 loop is CASSKHTGGGSPLHF. CDR3 bases: TGTGCCAGCAGTAAACACACAGGGGGCGGTTCACCCCTCCACTTT. The chain joins TRBV6-1 to TRBJ1-6, with 9 bases that match TRBD1. CDR1 and CDR2 (germline): MNHNS, SASEGT. This CDR3 is 15 amino acids long. Trimming at V came to 5 bases and at J to 9 bases, leaving 8 bases not matched to a gene.

The chain links TRBV7-2 to TRBJ1-1, with TRBD1 matching over 10 bases. V gave up 5 bases and J gave up 5 bases; unmatched junction bases: 2. CDR3 length equals 13 residues. Germline V gene data show CDR1 as SGHTA and CDR2 as FQGNSA. CDR3 sequence reads: CASSGQGGTEAFF. The CDR3 DNA sequence: TGTGCCAGCAGCGGACAGGGGGGAACTGAAGCTTTCTTT.

The genes are TRBV4-1 and TRBJ1-1; possibly TRBD1 for D (5 bases). Germline-derived CDR1 and CDR2 are MGHRA and YSYEKL. The CDR3 covers 16 residues. Deletions cut 4 bases from V and 6 bases from J, with 21 bases between. CDR3 sequence reads: CASSPGTLGRGPEAFF. As DNA, the CDR3 is TGCGCCAGCAGCCCCGGGACTCTGGGCCGAGGACCTGAAGCTTTCTTT.

The rearrangement links TRBV12-5 to TRBJ2-1; 14 bases fit TRBD2. V shed 6 bases, J shed 6 bases, and the junction held 10 bases outside the gene matches. CDR3 length: 17 residues. The V gene's germline CDR1 is LGHNT and CDR2 FRNRAP. The CDR3 sequence: CASGLNPGTSGSNEQFF. For the CDR3, the DNA is TGTGCTAGTGGCCTCAACCCCGGGACTAGCGGGAGCAATGAGCAGTTCTTC.

The chain employs TRBV30 and TRBJ1-5; 7 nucleotides align to TRBD1. CDR1 and CDR2 from the germline V gene are GTSNPN and SVGIG (reference sequence). J gave up 3 bases and V 1 base, and 6 bases lay outside the gene matches. The CDR3 covers 15 residues. DNA of the CDR3: TGTGCCTGGAGTGAAGGACAGGCCTTCAATCAGCCCCAGCATTTT. Its protein is CAWSEGQAFNQPQHF.

This clone turned up a few times. This chain uses TRBV6-5 with TRBJ2-2; 7 positions agree with TRBD1. J was trimmed by 4 bases and V by 5 bases; bases with no gene match: 7. Germline V gene sequence: CDR1 MNHEY, CDR2 SVGAGI. The CDR3 extends over 15 amino acids. Written as DNA, the CDR3 is TGTGCCAGCAGTACCCGGGACAGAGGCACCGGGGAGCTGTTTTTT. Translation: CASSTRDRGTGELFF.